Shown below are 18 T cell receptor beta chains from a single sample sequenced in a study of graft-versus-host responses after intestinal transplantation (dated by TCRdb to the early 2020s). Libraries were built with the immunoSEQ multiplex PCR assay. Not all clones reach the TCRdb copy of this immuneACCESS table, which keeps in-frame sequences only. Checked studies attribute under half of the gap to unresolved V genes and leave the rest unexplained. The sample has 80,000 to 85,000 clones on record, about nine tenths of them singletons. The ten largest clonotypes hold more than 0.075% of the sample. For these receptors, no antigen is known. Read against the paper, the sample's time point label means: cells obtained before transplantation from donor or recipient. This specimen consisted of unstimulated CD4+ T cells sorted from spleen or lymph node cells, obtained before intestinal transplant. Receptors originate from a human donor who received an intestinal transplant.

V and J are TRBV10-3 and TRBJ1-1, with no clear D. The CDR3 loop spans 12 amino acids. Germline CDR1 reads ENHRY; CDR2 reads SYGVKD. Trimming pared 3 bases from V and 4 bases from J, leaving 6 bases between. CDR3 loop: CAISDRPTEAFF. In DNA form, the CDR3 reads TGTGCCATCAGTGACAGGCCCACTGAAGCTTTCTTT.

The chain combines TRBV7-8 with TRBJ2-1; D not resolved. V was trimmed by 5 bases and J by 5 bases, leaving 19 bases between them. Germline V gene sequence: CDR1 SGHVS, CDR2 FQNEAQ. The CDR3 covers 16 residues. The DNA for the CDR3 is TGTGCCAGCAGCCACCTACCTCGCGTTAATGACAATGAGCAGTTCTTC. It encodes CASSHLPRVNDNEQFF.

The genes are TRBV2 and TRBJ1-1; perhaps TRBD1 as D (6 bases). Germline V gives CDR1 SNHLY, CDR2 FYNNEI. The CDR3 sequence is 14 residues long. The ends were cut back, 8 bases at V and 1 base at J, with 14 bases in the middle. The CDR3 sequence is CASVARTANTEAFF. CDR3 sequence (DNA): TGTGCCAGCGTTGCTCGGACAGCGAACACTGAAGCTTTCTTT.

For the CDR3, the DNA is TGTGCCAGCAGCCGGGACAGGGGCACTGAAGCTTTCTTT. It translates to CASSRDRGTEAFF. This sequence joins TRBV6-5 and TRBJ1-1, with 10 nucleotides matching TRBD1. Germline V gene sequence: CDR1 MNHEY, CDR2 SVGAGI. Trimming cost V 6 bases and J 4 bases; bases outside gene matches: 2. This CDR3 contains 13 residues.

The CDR3 loop is CASRNLGTDKSYGYTF. CDR3 DNA: TGTGCCAGCAGAAACCTTGGGACAGACAAAAGCTATGGCTACACCTTC. V is TRBV5-6 and J is TRBJ1-2, with 7 bases lining up with TRBD1. CDR3 size: 16 residues. Germline loops: CDR1 SGHDT, CDR2 YYEEEE. The V segment lost 5 bases and the J segment 4 bases; nucleotides outside the gene matches: 14.

This chain links TRBV19 with TRBJ1-1, with D unresolved. Germline V gene sequence: CDR1 LNHDA, CDR2 SQIVND (reference sequence). The CDR3 spans 14 residues. Trimming shortened V by 1 base and J by 6 bases, and 12 bases separated the two germline ends. In DNA, the CDR3 is TGTGCCAGTAGTATAGTCGAGGGCTCCCCTGAAGCTTTCTTT. This translates into CASSIVEGSPEAFF.

CDR3 residues: CASSLESGRGEKLFF. The CDR3 bases are TGTGCCAGCAGCTTGGAGTCAGGGCGGGGTGAAAAACTGTTTTTT. The chain couples TRBV5-5 to TRBJ1-4; D might be TRBD1 (5 bases). The CDR3 spans 15 residues. In germline, CDR1 is SGHKS, CDR2 YYEKEE (reference sequence). V was cut by 0 bases and J by 7 bases, with 13 bases left in between.

The rearrangement uses TRBV23-1 and TRBJ2-3; possibly TRBD2 for D (6 bases). TRBV23-1 carries the ORF label, with uncertain function. The CDR3 is made up of 18 amino acids. V lost 2 bases to trimming and J lost 0 bases, with 18 bases between them. In DNA, the CDR3 is TGCGCCAGCAGTCAACCCTCTTGGGAAAGCGGGAGCACAGATACGCAGTATTTT. It yields the protein CASSQPSWESGSTDTQYF.

The genes are TRBV15 and TRBJ2-7; TRBD1 matches 7 bases. V lost 1 base and J lost 1; bases outside the gene matches: 4. The CDR3 is 15 amino acids. Germline V gene lookup returns CDR1 LNHNV and CDR2 YYDKDF (reference sequence). The chain's CDR3 is CATSRVRTGSYEQYF. In nucleotides, the CDR3 is TGTGCCACCAGCAGAGTTCGGACAGGTTCCTACGAGCAGTACTTC.

The rearrangement joins TRBV18 to TRBJ1-5, with 9 bases aligning to TRBD1. Germline V gene sequence: CDR1 KGHSH, CDR2 LQKENI. The CDR3 extends over 16 amino acids. J was trimmed by 2 bases and V by 1 base; bases with no gene match: 3. CDR3 amino acids: CASSPLRDRGNQPQHF. The CDR3 nucleotides read TGTGCCAGCTCACCACTTCGGGACAGGGGCAATCAGCCCCAGCATTTT.

The gene calls are TRBV5-1 and TRBJ2-7; TRBD2 matches at 8 bases. CDR1 and CDR2 from the germline V gene are SGHRS and YFSETQ. V shed 0 bases, J shed 2 bases, and the junction held 10 bases outside the gene matches. This CDR3 is 17 amino acids long. CDR3 sequence: CASSLAGRGRKTYEQYF. In nucleotides, the CDR3 is TGCGCCAGCAGCTTGGCCGGGAGGGGCCGGAAAACCTACGAGCAGTACTTC.

This clone was seen once. J is TRBJ2-7 and V is TRBV7-2; perhaps TRBD2 as D (6 bases). This CDR3 comprises 14 residues. Trimming stripped 5 bases from V and 7 bases from J, with 18 bases between. Germline V gene sequence: CDR1 SGHTA, CDR2 FQGNSA. CDR3 sequence (DNA): TGTGCCAGCAGCCCACCGGGGGTGGTGGGGGAGCAGTACTTC. Its protein is CASSPPGVVGEQYF.

This clone was detected once. The V call is TRBV7-2, the J call TRBJ1-2, with D perhaps matching TRBD1 (6 bases). There are 13 residues in the CDR3. V was trimmed by 5 bases and J by 4 bases, leaving 11 bases between them. The germline CDR1 and CDR2 sequences are SGHTA and FQGNSA. The CDR3: CASSDGGPYGYTF. The DNA of the CDR3 is TGTGCCAGCAGCGACGGGGGGCCCTATGGCTACACCTTC.

The gene calls are TRBV4-3 and TRBJ1-1; D unclear. The germline CDR1 and CDR2 sequences are LGHNA and YSLEER. Trimming pared 0 bases from V and 2 bases from J, leaving 4 bases between. The CDR3 extends over 13 amino acids. The CDR3 loop reads CASSQETNTEAFF. In DNA form, the CDR3 reads TGCGCCAGCAGCCAAGAGACTAACACTGAAGCTTTCTTT.

The chain has TRBV5-1 and TRBJ2-2, with 7 bases fitting TRBD2. Germline V gene data show CDR1 as SGHRS and CDR2 as YFSETQ. This CDR3 is built from 16 residues. V shed 4 bases and J 0 bases; nucleotides not matched to a gene: 6. Written as DNA, the CDR3 is TGCGCCAGCAGCACGGGAGCGGGACCGAACACCGGGGAGCTGTTTTTT. Protein: CASSTGAGPNTGELFF.

The CDR3 protein is CASSDRTGRSYF. CDR3 nucleotides: TGTGCCAGCAGTGATCGGACAGGGCGCTCGTACTTC. This sequence joins TRBV25-1 and TRBJ2-7; TRBD1 matches 8 bases. J lost 12 bases, V lost 3 bases, and 7 bases had no gene match. Per the germline V gene, CDR1 is MGHDK and CDR2 is SYGVNS. This CDR3 is 12 amino acids long.

This chain joins TRBV18 and TRBJ1-2; 9 nucleotides match TRBD1. Germline V CDR1 and CDR2: KGHSH, LQKENI. V trimming: 2 bases; J trimming: 8 bases; junction bases outside the gene matches: 12. The CDR3 covers 16 residues. The CDR3 region has the DNA TGTGCCAGCTCACCAGGGACCGGGGACAGGGTGTACGGCTACACCTTC. Amino acid sequence: CASSPGTGDRVYGYTF.

J is TRBJ2-3 and V is TRBV5-1; TRBD2 matches at 13 bases. The V segment lost 0 bases and the J segment 1 base; nucleotides outside the gene matches: 8. The CDR3 consists of 19 residues. Per germline, CDR1 SGHRS and CDR2 YFSETQ. The chain's CDR3 is CASSLGPGLAGFGTDTQYF. DNA for the CDR3: TGCGCCAGCAGCTTGGGACCGGGACTAGCGGGGTTCGGCACAGATACGCAGTATTTT.